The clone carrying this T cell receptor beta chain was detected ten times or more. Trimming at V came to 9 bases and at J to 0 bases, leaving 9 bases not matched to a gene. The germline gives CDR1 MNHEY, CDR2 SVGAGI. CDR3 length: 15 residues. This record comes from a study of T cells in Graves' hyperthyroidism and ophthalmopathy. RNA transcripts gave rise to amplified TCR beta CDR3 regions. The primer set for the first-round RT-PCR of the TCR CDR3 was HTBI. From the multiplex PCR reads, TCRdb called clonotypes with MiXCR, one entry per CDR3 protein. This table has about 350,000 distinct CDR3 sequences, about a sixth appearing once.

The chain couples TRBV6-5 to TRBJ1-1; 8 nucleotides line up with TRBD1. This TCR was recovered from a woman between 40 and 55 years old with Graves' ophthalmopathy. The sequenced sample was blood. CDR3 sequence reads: CASAAGTGMNTEAFF. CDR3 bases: TGTGCCAGTGCGGCCGGGACAGGCATGAACACTGAAGCTTTCTTT.